This T cell receptor beta chain was documented in a study of T cells in Graves' hyperthyroidism and ophthalmopathy. Overall study results and limits: Prediction of ophthalmopathy progression came a median around 6.5 months pre-onset.

Amplification targeted TCR beta CDR3 regions from RNA transcripts. First-round RT-PCR targeting the TCR CDR3 was performed with the HTBI primer set. Via MiXCR, TCRdb re-called the multiplex PCR reads, giving one row per CDR3 protein. The sample has around 540,000 distinct CDR3 sequences, around 16% seen once; the top ten hold over 25%. This CDR3 comprises 13 residues. V was trimmed by 1 base and J by 6 bases, leaving 10 bases between them. Germline V gene lookup returns CDR1 LGHNA and CDR2 YSLEER. This clonotype has at least ten counts. Its antigen is unidentified. Sequenced input: blood. This clonotype originated in a woman in her twenties or thirties with Graves' ophthalmopathy. The gene calls are TRBV4-3 and TRBJ2-7; tentatively, D is TRBD2 (6 bases). CDR3 protein: CASSQVAGIEQYF. In DNA, the CDR3 is TGCGCCAGCAGCCAAGTGGCGGGAATCGAGCAGTACTTC.